A selection of T cell receptor beta chains follows, all from one sample in a study of technical replicates of blood from a few donors. Profiled with immunoSEQ multiplex PCR; TCRdb holds only in-frame clones, not every one. The table lists roughly 100,000 clones, around 96% of them singletons. Input material: T cells isolated from PBMCs. The receptor source for this set is a human donor in good health. Each CDR3 is given with its conserved first and last residue. The D gene is left open where the match is weak. Some rows have no size entry. The others give once, few or many, or a class for an expanded clone.

j_gene	d_gene	abundance	v_gene	CDR3aa	CDR3nt
TRBJ1-1	.	.	TRBV6-5	CASSGQLSEAFF	TGTGCCAGCAGCGGACAGTTGAGTGAAGCTTTCTTT
TRBJ1-1	.	.	TRBV4-1	CASSRTGGTEAFF	TGCGCCAGCAGCCGTACCGGGGGCACTGAAGCTTTCTTT
TRBJ2-2	.	.	TRBV9	CASSARPMNTGELFF	TGTGCCAGCAGCGCGAGGCCGATGAACACCGGGGAGCTGTTTTTT
TRBJ1-4	.	.	TRBV4-1	CASSQLGLKNEKLFF	TGCGCCAGCAGCCAACTGGGACTGAAGAATGAAAAACTGTTTTTT
TRBJ2-6	.	.	TRBV5-4	CASSLDTSGGANVLTF	TGTGCCAGCAGCTTGGACACCTCTGGTGGGGCCAACGTCCTGACTTTC
TRBJ1-5	TRBD1	.	TRBV10-3	CAIRETGDGQPQHF	TGTGCCATCAGAGAGACAGGGGATGGGCAGCCCCAGCATTTT
TRBJ1-2	.	.	TRBV23-1	CASSLYSLPSNYGYTF	TGCGCCAGCAGTCTCTACTCTTTACCTTCTAACTATGGCTACACCTTC
TRBJ1-1	TRBD1	once	TRBV13	CASRPTLRGEAFF	TGTGCCAGCCGACCTACTCTCAGGGGGGAGGCTTTCTTT
TRBJ1-4	.	.	TRBV30	CAWSTGIDEKLFF	TGTGCCTGGAGTACGGGGATTGACGAAAAACTGTTTTTT
TRBJ2-2	TRBD1	.	TRBV6-6	CASSDRGNTGELFF	TGTGCCAGCAGTGACAGGGGGAACACCGGGGAGCTGTTTTTT
TRBJ2-3	TRBD1	.	TRBV11-3	CASSPDRGRADTQYF	TGTGCCAGCAGCCCAGACAGGGGGCGCGCAGATACGCAGTATTTT
TRBJ1-2	TRBD1	.	TRBV5-1	CASSWDRGAYGYTF	TGCGCCAGCAGCTGGGACAGAGGGGCCTATGGCTACACCTTC
TRBJ1-4	TRBD1	once	TRBV18	CASSLWDSGLLAEKLFF	TGTGCCAGCTCACTGTGGGACAGCGGATTACTTGCGGAAAAACTGTTTTTT
TRBJ2-2	.	.	TRBV2	CASKVRGNTGELFF	TGTGCCAGCAAGGTCCGGGGAAACACCGGGGAGCTGTTTTTT
TRBJ1-5	TRBD1	.	TRBV27	CASSSSSKGAYQPQHF	TGTGCCAGCAGTTCTTCTAGTAAGGGGGCTTATCAGCCCCAGCATTTT
TRBJ2-7	.	.	TRBV4-1	CASSQVQANDEQYF	TGCGCCAGCAGCCAAGTTCAGGCGAACGACGAGCAGTACTTC
TRBJ1-5	.	.	TRBV27	CASSVTGFSNQPQHF	TGTGCCAGCAGTGTTACAGGGTTTAGCAATCAGCCCCAGCATTTT
TRBJ2-1	.	once	TRBV5-1	CASSLGRTKGEQFF	TGCGCCAGCAGCTTGGGTCGGACTAAGGGGGAGCAGTTCTTC
TRBJ2-5	.	.	TRBV4-3	CASSQVGTGQETQYF	TGCGCCAGCAGCCAAGTCGGAACAGGGCAAGAGACCCAGTACTTC
TRBJ2-3	TRBD2	.	TRBV4-2	CASSQELAGGGTDTQYF	TGTGCCAGCAGCCAAGAGCTTGCGGGAGGCGGCACAGATACGCAGTATTTT
TRBJ2-7	.	.	TRBV10-3	CAIRGLGIYEQYF	TGTGCCATCAGGGGGCTAGGGATCTACGAGCAGTACTTC
TRBJ2-7	.	.	TRBV11-3	CASSLVTESYEQYF	TGTGCCAGCAGCTTAGTGACTGAATCCTACGAGCAGTACTTC
TRBJ1-2	.	.	TRBV5-8	CASSLGQSRGYTF	TGTGCCAGCAGCTTGGGACAGTCCCGTGGCTACACCTTC
TRBJ1-2	TRBD1	.	TRBV7-9	CASSLPGQAHWADYGYTF	TGTGCCAGCAGCCTACCGGGACAGGCGCATTGGGCGGACTATGGCTACACCTTC
TRBJ1-5	.	.	TRBV15	CATSRFDQPQHF	TGTGCCACCAGCAGGTTCGATCAGCCCCAGCATTTT
TRBJ2-5	TRBD1	once	TRBV27	CASSTRIPDRGVKETQYF	TGTGCCAGCAGTACAAGAATCCCGGACAGGGGGGTAAAAGAGACCCAGTACTTC
TRBJ2-1	TRBD1	.	TRBV27	CASSLWLPGQQQFF	TGTGCCAGCAGTTTATGGTTGCCGGGACAGCAACAGTTCTTC
TRBJ2-1	TRBD1	.	TRBV5-4	CASGTQTGVYNEQFF	TGTGCCAGCGGGACCCAGACAGGGGTGTACAATGAGCAGTTCTTC
TRBJ1-1	.	.	TRBV5-1	CASGDTENTEAFF	TGCGCCAGCGGGGACACAGAGAACACTGAAGCTTTCTTT
TRBJ2-5	TRBD1	.	TRBV29-1	CSVTGQRESQYF	TGCAGCGTCACGGGACAGAGGGAATCCCAGTACTTC
TRBJ1-5	.	.	TRBV28	CASSLYSLGVDQPQHF	TGTGCCAGCAGTTTATATTCGTTAGGGGTAGATCAGCCCCAGCATTTT
TRBJ2-2	TRBD1	few	TRBV9	CASSVGTGFAGELFF	TGTGCCAGCAGCGTTGGGACAGGTTTCGCCGGGGAGCTGTTTTTT
TRBJ2-5	TRBD2	.	TRBV9	CASSAMTSGRALETQYF	TGTGCCAGCAGCGCCATGACTAGCGGGAGGGCCTTGGAGACCCAGTACTTC
TRBJ1-5	.	.	TRBV7-2	CASAGQHHSNQPQHF	TGTGCCAGTGCAGGACAGCATCATAGCAATCAGCCCCAGCATTTT
TRBJ2-3	TRBD2	once	TRBV4-2	CASSQFGTSDEKEDTQYF	TGTGCCAGCAGCCAATTCGGTACTAGCGATGAAAAGGAAGATACGCAGTATTTT
TRBJ2-1	.	.	TRBV7-3	CASSSTGSARGSYNEQFF	TGTGCCAGCAGCTCCACAGGATCGGCGCGGGGTTCCTACAATGAGCAGTTCTTC
TRBJ2-1	.	.	TRBV2	CASSEAIVYNEQFF	TGTGCCAGCAGTGAGGCAATCGTATACAATGAGCAGTTCTTC
TRBJ2-7	TRBD2	.	TRBV19	CASSILAGEGEQYF	TGTGCCAGTAGTATACTAGCGGGAGAAGGGGAGCAGTACTTC
TRBJ2-1	.	.	TRBV5-8	CASSLNYNNEQFF	TGTGCCAGCAGCTTAAACTACAACAATGAGCAGTTCTTC
TRBJ1-5	TRBD1	.	TRBV7-8	CASSDRDRGQGQPQHF	TGTGCCAGCAGCGACCGGGACAGGGGGCAGGGTCAGCCCCAGCATTTT
TRBJ2-3	.	.	TRBV15	CATSRAGARTDTQYF	TGTGCCACCAGCAGAGCTGGGGCTCGCACAGATACGCAGTATTTT
TRBJ2-7	.	.	TRBV5-1	CASSLVSGTYEQYF	TGCGCCAGCAGCTTGGTGTCGGGAACCTACGAGCAGTACTTC
TRBJ2-7	.	once	TRBV7-6	CASSLGQGTEQYF	TGTGCCAGCAGCTTAGGGCAGGGAACGGAGCAGTACTTC
TRBJ1-4	TRBD1	.	TRBV28	CASSLSYRGQDEKLFF	TGTGCCAGCAGTTTATCCTACAGGGGGCAGGATGAAAAACTGTTTTTT